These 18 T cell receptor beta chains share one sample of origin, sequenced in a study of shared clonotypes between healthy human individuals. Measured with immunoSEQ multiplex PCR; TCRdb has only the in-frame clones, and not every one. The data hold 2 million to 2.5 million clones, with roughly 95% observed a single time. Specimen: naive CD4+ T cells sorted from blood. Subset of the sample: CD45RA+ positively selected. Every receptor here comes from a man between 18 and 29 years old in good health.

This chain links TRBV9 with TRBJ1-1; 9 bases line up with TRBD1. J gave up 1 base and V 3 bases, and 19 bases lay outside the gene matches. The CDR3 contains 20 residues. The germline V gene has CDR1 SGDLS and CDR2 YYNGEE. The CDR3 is CASSASYRKKDRGQNTEAFF. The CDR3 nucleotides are TGTGCCAGCAGCGCTTCATACCGCAAGAAGGACAGGGGACAGAACACTGAAGCTTTCTTT.

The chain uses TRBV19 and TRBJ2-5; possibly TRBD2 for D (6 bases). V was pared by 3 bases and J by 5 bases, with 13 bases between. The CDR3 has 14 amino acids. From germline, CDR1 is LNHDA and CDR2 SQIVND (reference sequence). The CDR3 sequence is CASSIRRGLETQYF. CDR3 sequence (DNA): TGTGCCAGTAGTATTCGGCGGGGCCTGGAGACCCAGTACTTC.

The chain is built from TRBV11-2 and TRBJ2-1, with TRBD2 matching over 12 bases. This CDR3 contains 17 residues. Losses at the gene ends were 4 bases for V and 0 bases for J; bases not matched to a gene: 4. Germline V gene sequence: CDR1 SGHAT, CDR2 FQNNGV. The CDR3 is CASSSGLAGFSYNEQFF. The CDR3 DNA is TGTGCCAGCAGCTCGGGACTAGCGGGCTTCTCCTACAATGAGCAGTTCTTC. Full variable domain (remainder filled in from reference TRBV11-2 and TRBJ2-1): EAGVAQSPRYKIIEKRQSVAFWCNPISGHATLYWYQQILGQGPKLLIQFQNNGVVDDSQLPKDRFSAERLKGVDSTLKIQPAKLEDSAVYLCASSSGLAGFSYNEQFFGPGTRLTVL.

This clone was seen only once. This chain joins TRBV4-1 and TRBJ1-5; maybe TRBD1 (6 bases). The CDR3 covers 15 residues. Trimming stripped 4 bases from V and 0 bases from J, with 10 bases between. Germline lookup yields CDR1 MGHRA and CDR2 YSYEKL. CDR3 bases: TGCGCCAGCAGCCTGGACAGATATAGCAATCAGCCCCAGCATTTT. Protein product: CASSLDRYSNQPQHF.

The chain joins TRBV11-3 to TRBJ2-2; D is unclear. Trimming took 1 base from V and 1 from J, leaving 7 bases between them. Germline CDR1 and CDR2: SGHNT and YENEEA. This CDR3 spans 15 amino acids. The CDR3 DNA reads TGTGCCAGCAGCTTAGGTGGGCGGAACACCGGGGAGCTGTTTTTT. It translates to CASSLGGRNTGELFF.

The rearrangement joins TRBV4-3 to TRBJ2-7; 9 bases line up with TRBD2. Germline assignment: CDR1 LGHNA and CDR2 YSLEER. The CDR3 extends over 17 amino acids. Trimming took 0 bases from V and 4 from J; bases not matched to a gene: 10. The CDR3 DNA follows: TGCGCCAGCAGCCAAGATCTACCGGCGGGAGGGCAGTACGAGCAGTACTTC. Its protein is CASSQDLPAGGQYEQYF.

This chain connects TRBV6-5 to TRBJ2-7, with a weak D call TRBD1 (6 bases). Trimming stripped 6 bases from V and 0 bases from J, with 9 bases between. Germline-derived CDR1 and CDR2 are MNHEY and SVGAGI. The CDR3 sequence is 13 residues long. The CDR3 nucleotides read TGTGCCAGCAGCGCAGGGGCCTCCTACGAGCAGTACTTC. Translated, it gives CASSAGASYEQYF.

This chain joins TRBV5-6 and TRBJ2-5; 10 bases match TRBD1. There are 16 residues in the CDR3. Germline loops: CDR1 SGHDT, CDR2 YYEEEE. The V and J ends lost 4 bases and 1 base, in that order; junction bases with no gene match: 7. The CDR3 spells CASSTDRGRVQETQYF. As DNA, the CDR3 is TGTGCCAGCAGCACCGACAGGGGGCGCGTCCAAGAGACCCAGTACTTC.

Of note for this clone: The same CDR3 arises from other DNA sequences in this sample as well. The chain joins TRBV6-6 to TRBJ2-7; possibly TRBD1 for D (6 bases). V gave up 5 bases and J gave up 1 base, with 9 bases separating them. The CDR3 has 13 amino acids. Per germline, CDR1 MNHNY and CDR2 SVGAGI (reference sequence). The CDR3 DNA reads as TGTGCCAGCAGTCGGACAGATTCCTACGAGCAGTACTTC. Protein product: CASSRTDSYEQYF.

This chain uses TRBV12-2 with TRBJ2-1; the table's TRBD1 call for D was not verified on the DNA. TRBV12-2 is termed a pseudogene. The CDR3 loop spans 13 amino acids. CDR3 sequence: CASRLDRGGEQFF. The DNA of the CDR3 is TGTGCAAGTCGCTTAGACAGGGGTGGAGAGCAGTTCTTC.

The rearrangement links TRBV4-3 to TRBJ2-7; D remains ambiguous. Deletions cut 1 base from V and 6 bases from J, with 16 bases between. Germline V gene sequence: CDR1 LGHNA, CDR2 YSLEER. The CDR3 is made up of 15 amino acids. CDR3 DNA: TGCGCCAGCAGCCAAGTAGGCGCCCCGGCAGGCGAGCAGTACTTC. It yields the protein CASSQVGAPAGEQYF.

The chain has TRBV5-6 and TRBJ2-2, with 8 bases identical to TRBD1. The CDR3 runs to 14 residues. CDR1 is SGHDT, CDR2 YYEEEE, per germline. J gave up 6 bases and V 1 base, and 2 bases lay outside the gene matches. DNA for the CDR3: TGTGCCAGCAGCTTGCAGGGGGCGGCCGGGGAGCTGTTTTTT. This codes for CASSLQGAAGELFF.

CDR3 in amino acids: CASSQQGTYEQYF. CDR3 in DNA: TGTGCCAGCAGCCAACAGGGGACCTACGAGCAGTACTTC. J is TRBJ2-7 and V is TRBV5-4; 7 nucleotides match TRBD1. V trimming: 4 bases; J trimming: 2 bases; junction bases outside the gene matches: 3. The CDR3 has 13 amino acids. Per the germline V gene, CDR1 is SGHNT and CDR2 is YYREEE (reference sequence).

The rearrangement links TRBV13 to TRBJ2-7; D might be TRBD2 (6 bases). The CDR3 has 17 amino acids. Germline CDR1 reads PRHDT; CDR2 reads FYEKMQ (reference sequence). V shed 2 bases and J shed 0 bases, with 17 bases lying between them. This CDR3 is CASSLRREHYNSYEQYF. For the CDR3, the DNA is TGTGCCAGCAGCTTAAGGAGGGAACATTACAACTCCTACGAGCAGTACTTC.

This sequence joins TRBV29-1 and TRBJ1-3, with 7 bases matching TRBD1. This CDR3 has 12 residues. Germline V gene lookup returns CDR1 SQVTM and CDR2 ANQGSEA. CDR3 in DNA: TGCAGGGAACTGACAGGGCGAAACACCATATATTTT. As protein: CRELTGRNTIYF.

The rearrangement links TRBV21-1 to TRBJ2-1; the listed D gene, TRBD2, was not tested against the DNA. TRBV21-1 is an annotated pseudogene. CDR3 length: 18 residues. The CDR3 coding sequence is TGTGCCAGCACCTACCACACTTCCCCGGGGGGCGGAACGAATGAGCAGTTCTTC. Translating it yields CASTYHTSPGGGTNEQFF.

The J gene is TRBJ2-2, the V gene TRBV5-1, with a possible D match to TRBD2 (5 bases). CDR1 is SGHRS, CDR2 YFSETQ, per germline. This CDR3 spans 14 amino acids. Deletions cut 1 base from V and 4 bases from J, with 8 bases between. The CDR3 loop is CASSLSSITGELFF. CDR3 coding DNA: TGCGCCAGCAGCTTGTCTAGCATCACCGGGGAGCTGTTTTTT.

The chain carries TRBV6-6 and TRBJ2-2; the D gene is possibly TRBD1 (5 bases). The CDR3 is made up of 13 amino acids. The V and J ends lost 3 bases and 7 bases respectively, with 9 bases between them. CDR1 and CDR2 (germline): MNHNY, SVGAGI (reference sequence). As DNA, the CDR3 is TGTGCCAGCAGTTATATTCAGGGCGGGGAGCTGTTTTTT. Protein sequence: CASSYIQGGELFF.